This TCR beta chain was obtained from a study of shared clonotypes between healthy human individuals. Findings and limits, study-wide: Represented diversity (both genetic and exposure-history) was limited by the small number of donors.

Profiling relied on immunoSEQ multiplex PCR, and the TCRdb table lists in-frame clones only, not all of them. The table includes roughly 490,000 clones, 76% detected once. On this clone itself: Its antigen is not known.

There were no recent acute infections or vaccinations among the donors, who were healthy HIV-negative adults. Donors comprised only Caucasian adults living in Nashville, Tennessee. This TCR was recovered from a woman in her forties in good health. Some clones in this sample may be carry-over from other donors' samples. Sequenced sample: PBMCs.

This CDR3 reads CASSPRQGSYGYTF. CDR3 sequence (DNA): TGTGCCAGCAGCCCCAGACAGGGTTCCTATGGCTACACCTTC. This sequence joins TRBV6-5 and TRBJ1-2, with 7 bases aligning to TRBD1. This CDR3 spans 14 amino acids. After removal of 6 bases from V and 4 bases from J, the junction contained 8 bases not matched to a gene. From germline, CDR1 is MNHEY and CDR2 SVGAGI.